The rows below give T cell receptor beta chains drawn from one sample of a study of T-cell memory formation after mild COVID-19. Via MiXCR, TCRdb re-called the 5' RACE reads, giving one row per CDR3 protein. Here the sample spans fewer than 350,000 distinct CDR3 sequences, more than 13% being singletons. Material for sequencing was PBMCs or a T cell subset sorted from them (not recorded which). The receptors were gathered from a man aged 18 to 29 who had mild COVID-19 (a few samples of this study predate the infection). Cell type and time point are not known. Both conserved end residues are part of each CDR3. The D gene is left open where the match is weak. A clone size is listed for some rows: how often the clone was seen (once, few, many), or a class if it is expanded.

cdr3_nt cdr3_aa j_call clone_size v_call d_call
TGTGCCAGCAGTCCTGTGTGGGAGACCCAGTACTTC CASSPVWETQYF TRBJ2-5 NA TRBV7-2 NA
TGTGCCAGCTCACCTTCCGGGACTCCCACAGATACGCAGTATTTT CASSPSGTPTDTQYF TRBJ2-3 few TRBV18 NA
TGTGCCAGCAGTCCCGGGACAGGCCGCCGCGAGCAGTACTTC CASSPGTGRREQYF TRBJ2-7 few TRBV6-2/TRBV6-3 TRBD1
TGTGCCAGCAGCCCCGGACAGGGCCGAGAGACCCAGTACTTC CASSPGQGRETQYF TRBJ2-5 many TRBV9 TRBD1
TGTGCCAGCAGTTTATTGTTCCATGAGCAGTTCTTC CASSLLFHEQFF TRBJ2-1 NA TRBV12-3/TRBV12-4 NA
TGTGCCAGCTCACCGTCCCGGACGGCTAACACTGAAGCTTTCTTT CASSPSRTANTEAFF TRBJ1-1 NA TRBV18 NA
TGTGCCAGCACCTACAGGGCCGATGAGCAGTTCTTC CASTYRADEQFF TRBJ2-1 few TRBV12-3/TRBV12-4 NA
TGTGCCGCGCGGGGACAGGGGGCCGGGGAGCTGTTTTTT CAARGQGAGELFF TRBJ2-2 NA TRBV10-3 TRBD1
TGTGCCAGCAGTTCGCCGCATAGGGGGGGGAACACTGAAGCTTTCTTT CASSSPHRGGNTEAFF TRBJ1-1 few TRBV27 NA
TGTGCCAGCAGTTGGGGGACAGGGTTAAATCAGCCCCAGCATTTT CASSWGTGLNQPQHF TRBJ1-5 few TRBV12-3/TRBV12-4 TRBD1
TGCAGTGCTAGACCCAGGGGGAACACTGAAGCTTTCTTT CSARPRGNTEAFF TRBJ1-1 few TRBV20-1 NA
TGTGCCAGCAGCCAACATCCAAGACTAGAAGCCGGGGAGCTGTTTTTT CASSQHPRLEAGELFF TRBJ2-2 few TRBV4-2 NA
TGTGCCAGCAGCAATAAGGGGGACTTTACCGTCACAGATACGCAGTATTTT CASSNKGDFTVTDTQYF TRBJ2-3 NA TRBV7-6 NA
TGCGCCAGCAGCCGAGGAACAGGGATGGTCTCTGGGGCCAACGTCCTGACTTTC CASSRGTGMVSGANVLTF TRBJ2-6 many TRBV4-1 NA
TGCAGTGCTAGGGGACTACTTTGGAATGAGCAGTTCTTC CSARGLLWNEQFF TRBJ2-1 few TRBV20-1 TRBD2
TGCGCCAGCACCAGGGGCGGAGGTCAGAACCAAGAGACCCAGTACTTC CASTRGGGQNQETQYF TRBJ2-5 few TRBV5-1 NA
TGTGCCAGCATTCGGGGGGGCACGTACAATGAGCAGTTCTTC CASIRGGTYNEQFF TRBJ2-1 few TRBV25-1 TRBD2
TGTGCCAGCAGCCAAGGACAGGGGGACTATGGCTACACCTTC CASSQGQGDYGYTF TRBJ1-2 once TRBV12-3/TRBV12-4 TRBD1
TGTGCCAGCAGCCAAGATCCCGGGCCCTCGAGGGTGAACACTGAAGCTTTCTTT CASSQDPGPSRVNTEAFF TRBJ1-1 NA TRBV4-2 NA
TGCGCCAGCAGTTGGGACAGGGGGACCCAGTACTTC CASSWDRGTQYF TRBJ2-5 NA TRBV5-1 TRBD1
TGTGCCAGCAGAGGGGAGGTTGGCTACACCTTC CASRGEVGYTF TRBJ1-2 NA TRBV6-5 NA
TGTGCCAGTAGTTTTGGACATGGGAGCCGGGAGCTGTTTTTT CASSFGHGSRELFF TRBJ2-2 few TRBV19 NA
TGTGCCAGCAGCGTAGCCGTCCAGGGTTACATTCAGTACTTC CASSVAVQGYIQYF TRBJ2-4 NA TRBV9 NA
TGTGCCAGCAGTTCGAGCTATGGCTACACCTTC CASSSSYGYTF TRBJ1-2 many TRBV28 NA
TGCGCCAGCAGCTTGGTGCGGGGGAACACTGAAGCTTTCTTT CASSLVRGNTEAFF TRBJ1-1 many TRBV5-1 NA
TGCGCCAGCAGCCAAGAGCGGGGGGTAGCTGGGCAGACGCAGTATTTT CASSQERGVAGQTQYF TRBJ2-3 many TRBV4-3 TRBD2
TGTGCCAGCACTCTAAGGGGGGTTCGGCTCGATGAGCAGTTCTTC CASTLRGVRLDEQFF TRBJ2-1 few TRBV6-2/TRBV6-3 NA
TGCAGTGCTAGTAGGGCCTCCGAGGTCACTGAAGCTTTCTTT CSASRASEVTEAFF TRBJ1-1 NA TRBV20-1 NA
TGCGCCAGCAGCTCCGGGACAGGGGGCTCCTACGAGCAGTACTTC CASSSGTGGSYEQYF TRBJ2-7 many TRBV5-1 TRBD1
TGCGCCAGCAGCCCAGGGACCAAGAGCACAGATACGCAGTATTTT CASSPGTKSTDTQYF TRBJ2-3 NA TRBV5-1 NA
TGTGCTAGCAGCAGCAGCTGGGGAAACACCGGGGAGCTGTTTTTT CASSSSWGNTGELFF TRBJ2-2 few TRBV7-7 NA
TGTGCCAGCTCACCGGTAGGGAATGAGCAGTTCTTC CASSPVGNEQFF TRBJ2-1 NA TRBV18 NA
TGCGCCAGCAGCCCCGGGTCGGGGGCCAGGGATACGCAGTATTTT CASSPGSGARDTQYF TRBJ2-3 few TRBV5-1 NA
TGTGCCACCCGAGGAGCGGCCCACAATGAGCAGTTCTTC CATRGAAHNEQFF TRBJ2-1 many TRBV10-3 NA
TGCGCCAGCAGCCAAGTCCCCCCCCGCGGAAGCAATCAGCCCCAGCATTTT CASSQVPPRGSNQPQHF TRBJ1-5 NA TRBV4-3 NA
TGTGCCAGCAGTTCCACCGGGACCCTGGATGAAAAACTGTTTTTT CASSSTGTLDEKLFF TRBJ1-4 few TRBV7-9 NA
TGTGCCACCAGCAGAGAGTACGGGACAGGGGTGGTTCAGCCCCAGCATTTT CATSREYGTGVVQPQHF TRBJ1-5 few TRBV15 TRBD1
TGTGCCAGCAGCGCCTCGAACAGGGGCCACACCATATATTTT CASSASNRGHTIYF TRBJ1-3 few TRBV9 TRBD1
TGTGCCAGCAGTTCCAGGGTACAAGGGACCCAGTACTTC CASSSRVQGTQYF TRBJ2-5 NA TRBV6-5 NA
TGTGCCAGCAAGGGACGGACGAACACTGAAGCTTTCTTT CASKGRTNTEAFF TRBJ1-1 NA TRBV7-2 NA
TGTGCCAGCAGCACCACGACAGATACGCAGTATTTT CASSTTTDTQYF TRBJ2-3 few TRBV9 NA
TGTGCCAGCTCACCTGGGGAAGACAGGGACTATGGCTACACCTTC CASSPGEDRDYGYTF TRBJ1-2 NA TRBV18 TRBD1
TGTGCCAGCAGCTTAGCGGGAGTTGTGGATACGCAGTATTTT CASSLAGVVDTQYF TRBJ2-3 NA TRBV7-9 NA
TGTGCCAGCAGTTACTGGGACAGTGGGTACGAGCAGTACTTC CASSYWDSGYEQYF TRBJ2-7 few TRBV6-6 TRBD1
TGTGCCAGCAGCTCCGCGGAGGGAGACAGGTACACAGATACGCAGTATTTT CASSSAEGDRYTDTQYF TRBJ2-3 few TRBV5-6 NA
TGTGCCAGCAGCTTAGCTCCGGGGGGCGCGTACACCGGGGAGCTGTTTTTT CASSLAPGGAYTGELFF TRBJ2-2 NA TRBV7-9 NA
TGTGCCAGCAGCTTAAGGGCAATGAACTATGGCTACACCTTC CASSLRAMNYGYTF TRBJ1-2 NA TRBV7-9 NA
TGTGCCAGCAGCCACCGGGACTTAAGCCAAGAGACCCAGTACTTC CASSHRDLSQETQYF TRBJ2-5 many TRBV7-9 NA
TGCAGCGTTGAAGATCTCGCCTCCGGGACAGGGGAGTCCGGGGAGCTGTTTTTT CSVEDLASGTGESGELFF TRBJ2-2 few TRBV29-1 TRBD1
TGTGCCACCAGTGAGGGACTAGTCTACGAGCAGTACTTC CATSEGLVYEQYF TRBJ2-7 NA TRBV24-1 TRBD2
TGTGCCAGTAGTGTGCAGTCGCGTTCGGACAATGAGCAGTTCTTC CASSVQSRSDNEQFF TRBJ2-1 many TRBV19 NA
TGTGCCAGCAGCCTCCGCGGGCTACCGGAGCAGTACTTC CASSLRGLPEQYF TRBJ2-7 NA TRBV3-1 NA
TGTGCCAGCAGCGTAGGGAGGGGGACAGCTTTTAACTATGGCTACACCTTC CASSVGRGTAFNYGYTF TRBJ1-2 NA TRBV9 TRBD1
TGTGCCAGCAGATCAGGGGTCGCGAACACTGAAGCTTTCTTT CASRSGVANTEAFF TRBJ1-1 NA TRBV28 NA